Only a few counts were recorded for the clone carrying this T cell receptor (beta chain). What it binds is not known. This sample is drawn from a study of beta chain features in type 1 diabetes. Study conclusions and caveats: In these data, an HLA type influence on TCRB rearrangement remained unresolved. Type 1 diabetes patients showed a moderate but significant shortening of TCRB CDR3s in all four CD4+ subsets. Compared to healthy donors, patients appeared to have naive, central memory and Treg TCRB repertoires that were more alike.

V gave up 0 bases and J gave up 1 base, with 16 bases separating them. The CDR3 contains 18 residues. Per the germline V gene, CDR1 is LNHDA and CDR2 is SQIVND (reference sequence). All of the isolated RNA was reverse transcribed, so expressed TCRB transcripts were sequenced. Around 4 million reads per sample were averaged for naive, central memory and regulatory samples. Using immunoSEQ multiplex PCR, the repertoire was profiled, and TCRdb retains in-frame clones only, with some absent. The sample yields a few hundred thousand clones, approximately 14% seen once. What was sequenced was naive CD4+ T cells from blood. The receptor comes from a man under 40 with type 1 diabetes. The rearrangement joins TRBV19 to TRBJ2-4; D is possibly TRBD2 (5 bases). The CDR3 spells CASSIDGGGFVAKNIQYF. As DNA, the CDR3 is TGTGCCAGTAGTATAGATGGAGGCGGGTTCGTGGCCAAAAACATTCAGTACTTC.